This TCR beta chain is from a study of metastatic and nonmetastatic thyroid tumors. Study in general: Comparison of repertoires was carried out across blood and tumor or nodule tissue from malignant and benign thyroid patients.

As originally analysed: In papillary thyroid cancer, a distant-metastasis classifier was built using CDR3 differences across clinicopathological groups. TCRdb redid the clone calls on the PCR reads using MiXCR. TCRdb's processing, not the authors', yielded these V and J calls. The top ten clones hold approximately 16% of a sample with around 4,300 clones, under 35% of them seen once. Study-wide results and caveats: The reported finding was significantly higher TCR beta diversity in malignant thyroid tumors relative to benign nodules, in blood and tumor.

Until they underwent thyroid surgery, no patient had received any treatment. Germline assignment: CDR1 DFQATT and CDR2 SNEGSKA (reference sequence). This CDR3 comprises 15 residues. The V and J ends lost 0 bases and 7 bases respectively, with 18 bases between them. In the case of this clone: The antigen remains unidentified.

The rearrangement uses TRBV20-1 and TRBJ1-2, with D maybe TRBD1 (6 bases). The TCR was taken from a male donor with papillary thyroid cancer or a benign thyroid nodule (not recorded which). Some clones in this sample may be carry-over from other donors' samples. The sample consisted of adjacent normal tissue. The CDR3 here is CSARDAWGGASGYTF. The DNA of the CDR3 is TGCAGTGCTAGAGATGCATGGGGGGGCGCGTCTGGCTACACCTTC.